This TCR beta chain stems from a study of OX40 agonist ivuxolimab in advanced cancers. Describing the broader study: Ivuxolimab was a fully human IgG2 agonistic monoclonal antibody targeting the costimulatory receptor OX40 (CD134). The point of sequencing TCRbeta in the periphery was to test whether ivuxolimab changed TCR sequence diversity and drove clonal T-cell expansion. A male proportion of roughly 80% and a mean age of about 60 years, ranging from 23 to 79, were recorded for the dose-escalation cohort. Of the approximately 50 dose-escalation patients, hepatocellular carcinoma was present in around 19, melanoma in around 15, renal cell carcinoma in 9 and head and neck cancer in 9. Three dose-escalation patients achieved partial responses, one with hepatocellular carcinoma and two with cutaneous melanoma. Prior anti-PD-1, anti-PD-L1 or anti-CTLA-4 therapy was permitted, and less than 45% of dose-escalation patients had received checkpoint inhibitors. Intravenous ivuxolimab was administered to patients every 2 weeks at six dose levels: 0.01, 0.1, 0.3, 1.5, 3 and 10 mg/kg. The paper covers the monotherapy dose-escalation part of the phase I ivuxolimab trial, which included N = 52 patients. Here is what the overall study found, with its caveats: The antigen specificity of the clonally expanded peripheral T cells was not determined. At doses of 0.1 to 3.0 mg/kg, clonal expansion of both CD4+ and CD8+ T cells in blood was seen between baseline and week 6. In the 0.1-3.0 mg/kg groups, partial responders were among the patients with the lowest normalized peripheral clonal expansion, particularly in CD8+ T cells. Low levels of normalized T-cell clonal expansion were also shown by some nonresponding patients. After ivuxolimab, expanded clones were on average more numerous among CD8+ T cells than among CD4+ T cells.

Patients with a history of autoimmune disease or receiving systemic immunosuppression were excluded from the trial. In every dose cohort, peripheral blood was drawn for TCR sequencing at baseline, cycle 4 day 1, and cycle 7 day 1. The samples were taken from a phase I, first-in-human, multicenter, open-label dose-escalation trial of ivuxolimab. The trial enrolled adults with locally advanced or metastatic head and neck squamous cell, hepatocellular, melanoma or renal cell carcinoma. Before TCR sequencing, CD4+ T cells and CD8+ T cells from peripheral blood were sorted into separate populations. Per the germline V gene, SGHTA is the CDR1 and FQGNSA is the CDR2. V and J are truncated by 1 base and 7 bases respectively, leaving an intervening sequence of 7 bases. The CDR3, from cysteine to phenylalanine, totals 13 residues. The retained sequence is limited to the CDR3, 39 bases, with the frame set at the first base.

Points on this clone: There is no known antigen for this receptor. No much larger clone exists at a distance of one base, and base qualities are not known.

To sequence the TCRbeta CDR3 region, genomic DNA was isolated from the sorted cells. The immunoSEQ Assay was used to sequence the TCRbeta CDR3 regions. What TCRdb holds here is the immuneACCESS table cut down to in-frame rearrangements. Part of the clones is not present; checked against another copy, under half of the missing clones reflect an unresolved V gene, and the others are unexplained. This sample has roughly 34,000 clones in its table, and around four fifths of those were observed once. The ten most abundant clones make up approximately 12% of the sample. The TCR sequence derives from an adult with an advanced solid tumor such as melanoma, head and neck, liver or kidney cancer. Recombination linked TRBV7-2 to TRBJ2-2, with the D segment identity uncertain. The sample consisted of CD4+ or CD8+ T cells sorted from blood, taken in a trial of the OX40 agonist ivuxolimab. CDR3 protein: CASSLDGFGELFF. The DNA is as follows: TGTGCCAGCAGCTTAGATGGGTTCGGGGAGCTGTTTTTT.